Sequencing of this T cell receptor (beta chain) was carried out in a study of T cell responses to AZD1222 COVID-19 vaccine. Points from the study as a whole: The study reported that nearly half of spike-specific TCRs target unmutated variant regions.

As to this clone: What it binds is not known.

CDR3 length: 13 amino acids. The trim removed 5 bases at V and 10 bases at J, leaving 7 bases unmatched. Germline lookup yields CDR1 SNHLY and CDR2 FYNNEI. TCRdb's table, derived via immunoSEQ multiplex PCR, lists solely in-frame clones and lacks some. The sample contains about 120,000 clones, around 90% of which appear only once. The chain combines TRBV2 with TRBJ1-4; 7 positions agree with TRBD1. This receptor was identified in an adult who received the AZD1222 COVID-19 vaccine. The specimen comprised peripheral blood, sampled 28 days after the second AZD1222 dose. This CDR3 is CASSLQGWVKLFF. As DNA, the CDR3 is TGTGCCAGCAGTTTACAGGGGTGGGTAAAACTGTTTTTT. Together with reference TRBV2 and TRBJ1-4, the CDR3 gives the full variable domain: EPEVTQTPSHQVTQMGQEVILRCVPISNHLYFYWYRQILGQKVEFLVSFYNNEISEKSEIFDDQFSVERPDGSNFTLKIRSTKLEDSAMYFCASSLQGWVKLFFGSGTQLSVL.